The source of this TCR beta chain is a study of T cell changes during pregnancy in multiple sclerosis. The junction had 13 bases not matched to a gene; V was cut back by 1 base and J by 14 bases. CDR1 is SGHAT, CDR2 FQNNGV, per germline. The CDR3 consists of 15 residues. Sequencing used immunoSEQ multiplex PCR; TCRdb keeps in-frame clones, though not all of them. Found here are around 59,000 clones, around nine tenths of them singletons; the top ten hold about 3%. The gene calls are TRBV11-2 and TRBJ2-4; 8 bases map to TRBD1. The input for sequencing was peripheral blood, taken in the third trimester of pregnancy. The clonotype comes from a female donor in good health, enrolled as a control in a pregnancy study. CDR3 sequence reads: CASSLGDRTTNSKYF. CDR3 nucleotides: TGTGCCAGCAGCTTAGGGGACAGGACTACAAACTCAAAGTACTTC.